The source of this T cell receptor beta chain is a study of cytomegalovirus exposure and HLA in healthy donors. This PCR relied on a set of 60 Vbeta primers and 13 Jbeta primers. Produced via immunoSEQ multiplex PCR; TCRdb's table is partial and in-frame only. Among about 120,000 clones, about 75% were seen once, and the ten largest hold 25% to 35%. Per the germline V gene, CDR1 is SNHLY and CDR2 is FYNNEI. After removal of 5 bases from V and 6 bases from J, the junction contained 13 bases not matched to a gene. This CDR3 spans 15 amino acids. This TCR was recovered from a man in his fifties or sixties in good health and CMV-seropositive. Sequenced: PBMCs. This chain links TRBV2 with TRBJ2-7; TRBD1 aligns across 7 bases. The CDR3 here is CASSLDDREWSEQYF. The CDR3 DNA is TGTGCCAGCAGTCTAGACGACAGGGAATGGAGCGAGCAGTACTTC.